These 19 T cell receptor beta chains were all obtained from the same sample, sequenced in a study of cytomegalovirus exposure and HLA in healthy donors. The PCR was carried out with 60 Vbeta primers and 13 Jbeta primers. Here immunoSEQ multiplex PCR was the method, and the copy in TCRdb shows in-frame clones only, minus some. The data hold about 200,000 clones, with roughly four fifths observed a single time. Specimen: PBMCs. All receptors derive from a middle-aged woman in good health and CMV-seronegative.

The genes are TRBV6-1 and TRBJ1-1, with 7 bases that match TRBD1. Germline CDR1 MNHNS, CDR2 SASEGT. The CDR3 runs 14 residues. The V gene end was trimmed by 2 bases and the J gene end by 5 bases; junction bases not matched to a gene: 5. CDR3 loop: CASSETDRVTEAFF. The CDR3 bases are TGTGCCAGCAGTGAAACCGACAGGGTAACTGAAGCTTTCTTT.

The table lists this clone with a few counts. The chain uses TRBV28 and TRBJ1-5; D remains unclear. The V gene lost 6 bases and the J gene lost 2 bases, with 14 bases spanning the gap. There are 15 residues in the CDR3. The V gene's germline CDR1 is MDHEN and CDR2 SYDVKM. Written as DNA, the CDR3 is TGTGCCAGCAGGACCCCCGGACTAGGCAATCAGCCCCAGCATTTT. This encodes CASRTPGLGNQPQHF. The full variable domain, completed using reference TRBV28 and TRBJ1-5, is DVKVTQSSRYLVKRTGEKVFLECVQDMDHENMFWYRQDPGLGLRLIYFSYDVKMKEKGDIPEGYSVSREKKERFSLILESASTNQTSMYLCASRTPGLGNQPQHFGDGTRLSIL.

This clone has only one observation. The rearrangement joins TRBV29-1 to TRBJ2-1, with D possibly matching TRBD2 (5 bases). Germline values: CDR1 SQVTM, CDR2 ANQGSEA. This CDR3 region has 13 residues. V was trimmed by 1 base and J by 4 bases, leaving 8 bases between them. Written as DNA, the CDR3 is TGCAGCGTTGAAGGTGGACTTTACAATGAGCAGTTCTTC. This sequence encodes CSVEGGLYNEQFF.

V and J are TRBV5-1 and TRBJ2-1; a possible D gene is TRBD1 (6 bases). The germline V and J ends were trimmed by 5 bases and 4 bases, with 13 bases remaining between them. The germline V gene encodes CDR1 SGHRS and CDR2 YFSETQ. The CDR3 has 14 amino acids. CDR3 DNA: TGCGCCAGCAGTATCGGACAGCCATACAATGAGCAGTTCTTC. This gives the protein CASSIGQPYNEQFF.

The V call is TRBV29-1, the J call TRBJ2-7; 9 bases align to TRBD1. Trimming cost V 3 bases and J 1 base; bases outside gene matches: 4. The CDR3 covers 14 residues. CDR1 is SQVTM, CDR2 ANQGSEA, per germline. DNA for the CDR3: TGCAGCGTTGACCTAGGACAGGGGTCCTACGAGCAGTACTTC. It encodes CSVDLGQGSYEQYF.

V is TRBV5-6 and J is TRBJ2-7; D perhaps matches TRBD1 (5 bases). This CDR3 comprises 18 residues. V lost 0 bases and J lost 4, with 23 bases in between. Germline-derived CDR1 and CDR2 are SGHDT and YYEEEE. CDR3 DNA: TGTGCCAGCAGCTTGGCCGCGACAGCCTCCCAATTACCTTACGAGCAGTACTTC. It codes for CASSLAATASQLPYEQYF.

The chain has TRBV10-3 and TRBJ1-1; D gene ambiguous. This CDR3 region has 13 residues. Trimming left V 7 bases short and J 4 bases short, with 13 bases between. CDR1 ENHRY and CDR2 SYGVKD come from the germline V gene. For the CDR3, the DNA is TGTGCCATCAAGGGCCAGAGGGCCACTGAAGCTTTCTTT. As protein: CAIKGQRATEAFF.

The rearrangement links TRBV5-3 to TRBJ2-6; 8 bases match TRBD1. TRBV5-3 is flagged as an ORF with uncertain function. V was clipped by 8 bases and J by 0 bases; unmatched bases: 13. This CDR3 is built from 18 residues. DNA of the CDR3: TGTGCCAGCCTGCAAAATCCGGGACAGGACTCTGGGGCCAACGTCCTGACTTTC. Translation: CASLQNPGQDSGANVLTF.

This chain uses TRBV19 with TRBJ1-1; D unclear. CDR3 length: 13 residues. Trimming removed 1 base at V and 4 bases at J, with 7 bases between. The germline gives CDR1 LNHDA, CDR2 SQIVND (reference sequence). CDR3 amino acids: CASSIVHGTEAFF. The CDR3 DNA sequence: TGTGCCAGTAGTATAGTCCACGGCACTGAAGCTTTCTTT.

The chain has TRBV13 and TRBJ2-7, with TRBD1 as a possible D gene (5 bases). This CDR3 is 15 amino acids long. Germline CDR1 reads PRHDT; CDR2 reads FYEKMQ (reference sequence). V was cut by 0 bases and J by 2 bases, with 11 bases left in between. The CDR3 loop is CASSLGMATAYEQYF. CDR3 DNA: TGTGCCAGCAGCTTAGGGATGGCGACAGCCTACGAGCAGTACTTC.

V is TRBV6-5 and J is TRBJ2-1, with D maybe TRBD1 (5 bases). The CDR3 totals 13 residues. Germline V gene lookup returns CDR1 MNHEY and CDR2 SVGAGI. Trimming stripped 5 bases from V and 3 bases from J, with 8 bases between. The CDR3 sequence is CASSTDNYNEQFF. In DNA form, the CDR3 reads TGTGCCAGCAGTACGGACAACTACAATGAGCAGTTCTTC.

The chain joins TRBV30 to TRBJ1-3; tentative D call: TRBD1 (5 bases). The CDR3 is made up of 14 amino acids. V was shortened by 4 bases and J by 0 bases, with 10 bases between the two germline ends. CDR1 GTSNPN and CDR2 SVGIG come from the germline V gene (reference sequence). The CDR3 sequence is CAWKTGRSGNTIYF. CDR3 coding DNA: TGTGCCTGGAAAACAGGACGCTCTGGAAACACCATATATTTT.

The J gene is TRBJ2-7, the V gene TRBV4-1, with TRBD2 matching over 11 bases. V lost 1 base, J lost 0 bases, and 8 bases stayed unmatched. The length of the CDR3 is 18 residues. Per the germline V gene, CDR1 is MGHRA and CDR2 is YSYEKL. The CDR3 DNA sequence: TGCGCCAGCAGCCAAGTGGTTAGCGGGAGGGCGGTCTCCTACGAGCAGTACTTC. Its protein product is CASSQVVSGRAVSYEQYF.

The chain combines TRBV28 with TRBJ1-1; the D gene is possibly TRBD1 (6 bases). The CDR3 has 14 residues. Germline CDR1 and CDR2: MDHEN and SYDVKM. The V and J ends lost 5 bases and 6 bases respectively, with 16 bases between them. The CDR3 nucleotides are TGTGCCAGCAGTCCTCAGGGGAATTATGCTGAAGCTTTCTTT. This codes for CASSPQGNYAEAFF. Full variable domain (remainder filled in from reference TRBV28 and TRBJ1-1): DVKVTQSSRYLVKRTGEKVFLECVQDMDHENMFWYRQDPGLGLRLIYFSYDVKMKEKGDIPEGYSVSREKKERFSLILESASTNQTSMYLCASSPQGNYAEAFFGQGTRLTVV.

This sequence joins TRBV5-1 and TRBJ2-3; 10 bases agree with TRBD1. The length of the CDR3 is 15 residues. V shed 4 bases, J shed 4 bases, and the junction held 6 bases outside the gene matches. Germline assignment: CDR1 SGHRS and CDR2 YFSETQ. CDR3 residues: CASSTAGQGADTQYF. CDR3 bases: TGCGCCAGCAGCACGGCCGGACAGGGGGCAGATACGCAGTATTTT.

A word on this clone: Other DNA sequences in this specimen translate into the identical CDR3. This rearrangement joins TRBV6-5 to TRBJ2-7; the match to TRBD1 covers 7 bases. With V trimmed by 5 bases and J by 3 bases, 7 bases remained unmatched. Germline V gene data show CDR1 as MNHEY and CDR2 as SVGAGI. The CDR3 spans 14 residues. CDR3 DNA: TGTGCCAGCAGTGGCCGGGACAGTGGCTACGAGCAGTACTTC. Protein: CASSGRDSGYEQYF.

The gene calls are TRBV6-4 and TRBJ1-1; D call uncertain. The CDR3 is 15 residues long. Germline V CDR1 and CDR2: MRHNA, SNTAGT. Trimming left V 6 bases short and J 2 bases short, with 16 bases between. The chain's CDR3 is CASRAEGALNTEAFF. The CDR3, as DNA: TGTGCCAGCAGGGCAGAGGGAGCACTTAACACTGAAGCTTTCTTT.

V usage is TRBV2 and J usage is TRBJ1-2; 7 positions agree with TRBD1. Germline values: CDR1 SNHLY, CDR2 FYNNEI. The ends lost 2 bases at V and 5 bases at J; junction bases unmatched: 8. This CDR3 region has 15 residues. CDR3 DNA sequence: TGTGCCAGCAGTGAAATGAGACAGGGAAAATATGGCTACACCTTC. It is translated as CASSEMRQGKYGYTF.

The chain couples TRBV15 to TRBJ1-2; a weak D match, TRBD1 (5 bases). Trimming pared 0 bases from V and 4 bases from J, leaving 9 bases between. The CDR3 totals 14 residues. Per the germline V gene, CDR1 is LNHNV and CDR2 is YYDKDF (reference sequence). The CDR3 protein is CATSRDMGGYGYTF. CDR3 bases: TGTGCCACCAGCAGAGATATGGGGGGCTATGGCTACACCTTC.